This TCR beta chain was captured by sequencing in a study of T cells expressing NK-cell markers. On the study more broadly: Beta-chain profiling covered CD3+CD56+NKG2C+, CD3+CD56+NKG2C- and CD3+CD56-NKG2C+ sorted subsets. Within the sequenced cohort of eight donors, seven exhibited HCMV seropositivity and one was seronegative. Notes on the study in general: In a group of 5 or 6 donors, dominant NKG2C+ clonotypes represented 1.0-7.0% of CD8+ T cells. Also leading the CD3+CD56-NKG2C+ fraction in a few donors were these clonotypes.

Regarding this clonotype: Antigen specificity is unknown.

The germline CDR1 and CDR2 sequences are SGHRS and YFSETQ. This CDR3 comprises 16 residues. TCRdb reprocessed the 5' RACE reads and keeps a single row for each CDR3 protein, giving no DNA. In total, the table holds approximately 380,000 distinct CDR3 sequences. The chain recombines TRBV5-1 with TRBJ2-3; TCRdb indicates TRBD1, and absent DNA this call remains unverified. The TCR sequence derives from a man aged 18 to 70 in good health. The material sequenced was blood T cells: a sorted CD56 or NKG2C T cell subset, CD4+ or CD8+ T cells, or bulk PBMC T cells (not recorded which). CDR3 sequence: CASKFTLQGGTDTQYF.